This TCR beta chain stems from a study of blood T cell repertoires in COVID-19. At the level of the study: Whether acute or convalescent, the COVID-19 samples came from the United States, Italy and Spain. Sources were T cells, B-cell-depleted T cells, or PBMCs; the material itself was cDNA or gDNA.

Cohort 3 recovered donors had two negative PCRs, clearance, or symptom resolution. Sequenced by immunoSEQ multiplex PCR; TCRdb stores in-frame clones only, minus some. Among roughly 240,000 clones listed, around 86% were seen once. Germline V gene data show CDR1 as SGHTA and CDR2 as FQGNSA. V trimming: 1 base; J trimming: 4 bases; junction bases outside the gene matches: 3. The CDR3 has 16 amino acids. This TCR was sampled from a woman between 45 and 60 years old who had recovered from COVID-19. The V and J genes are TRBV7-2 and TRBJ2-1, with TRBD1 matching 11 bases. Sequenced: PBMCs or T cells enriched from blood (not recorded which). The CDR3, as DNA: TGTGCCAGCAGCTTAGGTGGGACAGGGGGGTACAATGAGCAGTTCTTC. Translating it yields CASSLGGTGGYNEQFF.